The 6 T cell receptor beta chains listed next were all sequenced from one sample in a study of blood T cell repertoires in COVID-19. The data were produced by immunoSEQ multiplex PCR, yet TCRdb's version contains in-frame clones alone and is incomplete. This table holds around 140,000 clones, 77% found once. Sequencing was carried out using peripheral blood. The receptor source for this set is a woman aged 45-60 years with active or convalescent COVID-19.

This clone came up a few times. This chain connects TRBV5-4 to TRBJ1-2; 7 nucleotides match TRBD1. This CDR3 is built from 15 residues. Germline assignment: CDR1 SGHNT and CDR2 YYREEE (reference sequence). J gave up 4 bases and V 4 bases, and 10 bases lay outside the gene matches. This CDR3 reads CASSRQRDRVYGYTF. CDR3 bases: TGTGCCAGCAGCCGCCAACGAGACAGGGTCTATGGCTACACCTTC.

This clone was seen a handful of times. V and J are TRBV7-2 and TRBJ1-1, with D maybe TRBD1 (6 bases). The V gene's germline CDR1 is SGHTA and CDR2 FQGNSA. V was pared by 4 bases and J by 5 bases, with 17 bases between. CDR3 size: 15 residues. The CDR3 loop reads CASSSLQGLGTEAFF. The CDR3 bases are TGTGCCAGCAGCTCATTACAGGGATTGGGGACTGAAGCTTTCTTT. The full variable domain, completed using reference TRBV7-2 and TRBJ1-1, is GAGVSQSPSNKVTEKGKDVELRCDPISGHTALYWYRQSLGQGLEFLIYFQGNSAPDKSGLPSDRFSAERTGGSVSTLTIQRTQQEDSAVYLCASSSLQGLGTEAFFGQGTRLTVV.

This rearrangement joins TRBV7-2 to TRBJ2-5; 12 bases agree with TRBD2. J was trimmed by 5 bases and V by 4 bases; bases with no gene match: 8. Per the germline V gene, CDR1 is SGHTA and CDR2 is FQGNSA. The CDR3 loop spans 16 amino acids. CDR3 nucleotide sequence: TGTGCCAGCAGCTCCGGACTAGCGGGATGGGGGGAGACCCAGTACTTC. Translated: CASSSGLAGWGETQYF.

CDR3 sequence (DNA): TGTGCCAGCAGTTATCGGACAGGGGTCTACAATGAGCAGTTCTTC. Translated, it gives CASSYRTGVYNEQFF. V is TRBV6-2 or TRBV6-3 and J is TRBJ2-1, with 9 bases lining up with TRBD1. This CDR3 has 15 amino acids. Germline CDR1 reads MNHEY; CDR2 reads SVGEGT. V was pared by 3 bases and J by 3 bases, with 3 bases of the junction left unmatched.

This chain connects TRBV7-6 to TRBJ1-1; D may be TRBD1 (5 bases). CDR1 SGHVS and CDR2 FNYEAQ come from the germline V gene. V was trimmed by 0 bases and J by 2 bases, leaving 10 bases between them. This CDR3 region has 15 residues. CDR3 sequence (DNA): TGTGCCAGCAGCTTAGCGGAGGGGATCAACACTGAAGCTTTCTTT. It encodes CASSLAEGINTEAFF. The full variable domain, in which reference TRBV7-6 and TRBJ1-1 provide the parts outside the CDR3, is GAGVSQSPRYKVTKRGQDVALRCDPISGHVSLYWYRQALGQGPEFLTYFNYEAQQDKSGLPNDRFSAERPEGSISTLTIQRTEQRDSAMYRCASSLAEGINTEAFFGQGTRLTVV.

This chain uses TRBV7-3 with TRBJ2-3; D unresolved. Between the trimmed V and J ends, which lost 3 bases and 1 base, there was a span of 11 bases. The V gene's germline CDR1 is SGHTA and CDR2 FQGTGA. CDR3 length equals 15 residues. The CDR3 DNA reads TGTGCCAGCAGCTTCTTAAGCGCTCGCACAGATACGCAGTATTTT. Protein product: CASSFLSARTDTQYF.